Each of the 22 T cell receptor beta chains below was sequenced from the same sample in a study of graft-versus-host responses after intestinal transplantation. The antigens these receptors bind are not known. Produced via immunoSEQ multiplex PCR; TCRdb's table is partial and in-frame only. The table lists 90,000 to 95,000 clones, around 90% of them singletons. The source material was unstimulated CD8+ T cells sorted from spleen or lymph node cells, sampled before intestinal transplant. The receptor source for this set is a human donor who received an intestinal transplant.

V is TRBV6-5 and J is TRBJ2-3, with a tentative D call TRBD2 (6 bases). This CDR3 region has 15 residues. Trimming stripped 3 bases from V and 6 bases from J, with 16 bases between. From germline, CDR1 is MNHEY and CDR2 SVGAGI. The CDR3 protein is CASSYLKTRGDTQYF. The CDR3 DNA sequence: TGTGCCAGCAGTTATCTAAAGACCCGGGGGGATACGCAGTATTTT.

V usage is TRBV7-9 and J usage is TRBJ2-7; D unclear. CDR1 and CDR2 from the germline V gene are SEHNR and FQNEAQ (reference sequence). The CDR3 loop spans 14 amino acids. V shed 1 base and J shed 3 bases, with 10 bases lying between them. CDR3 amino acids: CASSLGVQSYEQYF. Here the CDR3 DNA reads TGTGCCAGCAGCTTAGGCGTACAGAGCTACGAGCAGTACTTC.

This chain uses TRBV6-5 with TRBJ2-5; 9 positions match TRBD1. The germline CDR1 and CDR2 sequences are MNHEY and SVGAGI. The CDR3 has 16 amino acids. The junction had 6 bases not matched to a gene; V was cut back by 0 bases and J by 4 bases. CDR3 bases: TGTGCCAGCAGTTACTCGATAGGGACAGGGACAGAGACCCAGTACTTC. It encodes CASSYSIGTGTETQYF.

The V call is TRBV7-3, the J call TRBJ2-3; TRBD2 agrees at 8 bases. Looked up from germline, CDR1 is SGHTA and CDR2 is FQGTGA. The CDR3 runs 15 residues. V trimming: 5 bases; J trimming: 3 bases; junction bases outside the gene matches: 7. In nucleotides, the CDR3 is TGTGCCAGCAGCACTAGCGGCGCGGGGACAGATACGCAGTATTTT. Protein product: CASSTSGAGTDTQYF.

The rearrangement uses TRBV7-2 and TRBJ2-7; D is perhaps TRBD2 (5 bases). V lost 1 base and J 2 bases, leaving 9 bases between the germline ends. The CDR3 is made up of 14 amino acids. Germline V lookup: CDR1 SGHTA, CDR2 FQGNSA. The CDR3 DNA reads TGTGCCAGCAGCTTAGTTAGCGAGGCCTACGAGCAGTACTTC. This encodes CASSLVSEAYEQYF.

The chain couples TRBV9 to TRBJ2-7; the match to TRBD2 covers 7 bases. Germline values: CDR1 SGDLS, CDR2 YYNGEE. The length of the CDR3 is 14 residues. V was clipped by 0 bases and J by 2 bases; unmatched bases: 2. CDR3 DNA sequence: TGTGCCAGCAGCGTAGGCGGGGGAACCTACGAGCAGTACTTC. This gives the protein CASSVGGGTYEQYF.

CDR3 protein: CASSQGLAGGFNEQFF. The CDR3 DNA is TGCGCCAGCAGCCAGGGACTAGCGGGAGGGTTCAATGAGCAGTTCTTC. The V call is TRBV4-1, the J call TRBJ2-1; 16 nucleotides align to TRBD2. The germline gives CDR1 MGHRA, CDR2 YSYEKL. J gave up 6 bases and V 3 bases, and 2 bases lay outside the gene matches. The CDR3 is 16 residues long.

The chain's CDR3 is CASSLVGINGYTF. CDR3 nucleotide sequence: TGTGCCAGCAGCTTGGTCGGAATCAATGGCTACACCTTC. The genes are TRBV5-6 and TRBJ1-2; D not certain. Germline CDR1 SGHDT, CDR2 YYEEEE. The CDR3 runs 13 residues. Trimming pared 0 bases from V and 6 bases from J, leaving 9 bases between.

The rearrangement uses TRBV11-2 and TRBJ2-7, with unresolved D. V was trimmed by 5 bases and J by 3 bases, leaving 14 bases between them. The CDR3 is 14 residues long. The germline V gene has CDR1 SGHAT and CDR2 FQNNGV. CDR3 DNA: TGTGCCAGCAGCACAGAAGGGTTCGGCTACGAGCAGTACTTC. This codes for CASSTEGFGYEQYF.

This sequence joins TRBV11-2 and TRBJ2-2; no firm D call. The CDR3 spans 13 residues. The ends were cut back, 4 bases at V and 6 bases at J, with 9 bases in the middle. Germline values: CDR1 SGHAT, CDR2 FQNNGV. CDR3 in amino acids: CASSSSWAGELFF. The CDR3 DNA follows: TGTGCCAGCAGCTCCTCGTGGGCCGGGGAGCTGTTTTTT.

The genes are TRBV6-4 and TRBJ2-2, with D tentatively TRBD2 (5 bases). CDR1 MRHNA and CDR2 SNTAGT come from the germline V gene. CDR3 size: 14 residues. The germline V and J ends were trimmed by 5 bases and 6 bases, with 13 bases remaining between them. The chain's CDR3 is CASSSTTHSGELFF. The CDR3, as DNA: TGTGCCAGCAGTTCGACTACTCATTCCGGGGAGCTGTTTTTT.

The chain uses TRBV11-2 and TRBJ1-6, with D hard to call. The V and J ends lost 0 bases and 6 bases respectively, with 3 bases between them. CDR3 length: 13 amino acids. Germline CDR1 reads SGHAT; CDR2 reads FQNNGV. The CDR3 spells CASSLELNSPLHF. CDR3 DNA sequence: TGTGCCAGCAGCTTAGAACTTAATTCACCCCTCCACTTT.

This chain joins TRBV15 and TRBJ2-3; 9 positions match TRBD2. CDR3 length: 17 amino acids. The V gene's germline CDR1 is LNHNV and CDR2 YYDKDF (reference sequence). V shed 2 bases, J shed 4 bases, and the junction held 10 bases outside the gene matches. The CDR3 loop reads CATSRRIAGDGADTQYF. DNA for the CDR3: TGTGCCACCAGCAGACGTATAGCGGGGGACGGGGCAGATACGCAGTATTTT.

This clone was counted once. The chain recombines TRBV9 with TRBJ1-2, with no clear D. The V gene's germline CDR1 is SGDLS and CDR2 YYNGEE. The CDR3 has 14 amino acids. V lost 4 bases, J lost 8 bases, and 18 bases lay in between. CDR3 protein: CASSLRTDATGYTF. The DNA of the CDR3 is TGTGCCAGCAGCTTACGGACGGACGCAACAGGCTACACCTTC.

The V gene is TRBV7-3, the J gene TRBJ2-3; the match to TRBD2 covers 11 bases. From germline, CDR1 is SGHTA and CDR2 FQGTGA. The CDR3 is 15 residues long. Trimming took 5 bases from V and 0 from J; bases not matched to a gene: 1. The CDR3 spells CASSTSGGSTDTQYF. The CDR3 DNA sequence: TGTGCCAGCAGCACTAGCGGGGGTAGCACAGATACGCAGTATTTT.

This chain joins TRBV5-1 and TRBJ1-5; TRBD1 is a possible D gene (6 bases). Germline-derived CDR1 and CDR2 are SGHRS and YFSETQ. V shed 0 bases and J shed 4 bases, with 11 bases lying between them. The CDR3 is 15 amino acids. This CDR3 reads CASSLGTDENQPQHF. As DNA, the CDR3 is TGCGCCAGCAGCTTGGGGACAGACGAAAATCAGCCCCAGCATTTT.

This sequence joins TRBV19 and TRBJ2-7; D gene ambiguous. Germline CDR1 is LNHDA and CDR2 is SQIVND (reference sequence). V was shortened by 7 bases and J by 0 bases, with 10 bases between the two germline ends. This CDR3 spans 13 amino acids. The CDR3 DNA is TGTGCCAGTAAGAGCCACTACTCCTACGAGCAGTACTTC. It translates to CASKSHYSYEQYF.

In this sample, this clone turned up a few times. This chain joins TRBV19 and TRBJ2-5; 7 nucleotides align to TRBD1. This CDR3 region has 16 residues. The V segment lost 5 bases and the J segment 4 bases; nucleotides outside the gene matches: 13. Germline V gene lookup returns CDR1 LNHDA and CDR2 SQIVND (reference sequence). CDR3 amino acids: CASSHAQGTLAETQYF. Here the CDR3 DNA reads TGTGCCAGTAGTCACGCACAGGGGACCTTGGCAGAGACCCAGTACTTC.

This chain connects TRBV15 to TRBJ2-3, with a possible D match to TRBD1 (5 bases). The V end lost 0 bases, the J end lost 2 bases, and 6 bases lay between the germline ends. Germline V lookup: CDR1 LNHNV, CDR2 YYDKDF (reference sequence). The CDR3 spans 14 residues. The CDR3 here is CATSRDRVTDTQYF. The CDR3 DNA reads as TGTGCCACCAGCAGAGACAGGGTCACAGATACGCAGTATTTT.

This rearrangement joins TRBV10-1 to TRBJ2-7; 7 nucleotides line up with TRBD1. This CDR3 region has 14 residues. Losses at the gene ends were 2 bases for V and 3 bases for J; bases not matched to a gene: 4. Germline CDR1 reads WNHNN; CDR2 reads SYGVQD (reference sequence). The DNA for the CDR3 is TGCGCCAGCAGTGAGGGGACAGAGTTCTACGAGCAGTACTTC. Its translation: CASSEGTEFYEQYF.

This clone was detected once. The chain combines TRBV27 with TRBJ2-1, with a possible D match to TRBD2 (7 bases). The CDR3 length is 12 residues. Trimming left V 7 bases short and J 12 bases short, with 16 bases between. The germline V gene has CDR1 MNHEY and CDR2 SMNVEV (reference sequence). The CDR3 DNA is TGTGCCAGCACCACTTGGGGGGGGGCGCAGTTCTTC. It encodes CASTTWGGAQFF.

This clone was found once. The chain links TRBV9 to TRBJ2-7; D remains unclear. The CDR3 runs 13 residues. V lost 0 bases, J lost 3 bases, and 7 bases lay in between. The germline V gene encodes CDR1 SGDLS and CDR2 YYNGEE. CDR3 in DNA: TGTGCCAGCAGCGTAGAGGCAGGCTACGAGCAGTACTTC. The encoded protein is CASSVEAGYEQYF.